These 20 T cell receptor beta chains originate from one sample sequenced in a study of T cells in Graves' hyperthyroidism and ophthalmopathy. From RNA transcripts, TCR beta CDR3 regions were amplified. The TCR CDR3 was amplified in a first-round RT-PCR using the HTBI primer set. MiXCR, run by TCRdb on the multiplex PCR reads, gives a single entry per CDR3 protein. This table holds more than 300,000 distinct CDR3 sequences, roughly 14% found once. The specimen sequenced was blood. The receptor source for this set is a woman aged 55-70 years with Graves' hyperthyroidism.

The chain has TRBV18 and TRBJ1-5; a weak D match, TRBD1 (6 bases). The germline V gene encodes CDR1 KGHSH and CDR2 LQKENI. V lost 6 bases, J lost 4 bases, and 13 bases lay in between. The CDR3 runs to 14 residues. The CDR3 spells CASSSEGGNQPQHF. The CDR3 nucleotides read TGTGCCAGCTCGTCCGAAGGGGGAAATCAGCCCCAGCATTTT.

This clonotype was counted at least ten times. This rearrangement joins TRBV2 to TRBJ2-3, with D possibly TRBD2 on 6 matching bases. The V and J ends lost 3 bases and 2 bases respectively, with 15 bases between them. The CDR3 is made up of 16 amino acids. CDR1 is SNHLY and CDR2 is FYNNEI in the germline V gene. Here the CDR3 reads CASSDGAGSFTDTQYF. CDR3 bases: TGTGCCAGCAGTGATGGGGCGGGGAGTTTCACAGATACGCAGTATTTT. The whole variable domain, remainder taken from reference TRBV2 and TRBJ2-3, is EPEVTQTPSHQVTQMGQEVILRCVPISNHLYFYWYRQILGQKVEFLVSFYNNEISEKSEIFDDQFSVERPDGSNFTLKIRSTKLEDSAMYFCASSDGAGSFTDTQYFGPGTRLTVL.

CDR3 residues: CASSLSLVESGYGYTF. For the CDR3, the DNA is TGTGCCAGCAGTCTATCCCTTGTGGAGTCCGGCTATGGCTACACCTTC. V usage is TRBV6-1 and J usage is TRBJ1-2; D uncertain. V was clipped by 5 bases and J by 4 bases, with 20 bases between them. This CDR3 comprises 16 residues. CDR1 is MNHNS, CDR2 SASEGT, per germline.

This clonotype has at least ten counts. For the CDR3, the DNA is TGTGCCAGCAGCCCGCGCGGGGGCGGTGGAGAGACCCAGTACTTC. Its translation: CASSPRGGGGETQYF. The gene calls are TRBV7-9 and TRBJ2-5; D possibly corresponds to TRBD2 (7 bases). V lost 5 bases to trimming and J lost 4 bases, with 17 bases between them. The germline V gene has CDR1 SEHNR and CDR2 FQNEAQ (reference sequence). The CDR3 covers 15 residues.

As for this clonotype: With a much larger clone just one base away, this may be a read error. The chain joins TRBV12-5 to TRBJ2-7; 8 bases agree with TRBD2. In germline, CDR1 is LGHNT, CDR2 FRNRAP. J gave up 1 base and V 3 bases, and 2 bases lay outside the gene matches. The CDR3 has 14 amino acids. The CDR3 region has the DNA TGTGCTAGTGGTTTCAGCGGGGGTTCCTACGAGCAGTACTTC. Its translation is CASGFSGGSYEQYF.

The chain joins TRBV5-1 to TRBJ2-2, with 10 bases aligning to TRBD2. Germline V gene sequence: CDR1 SGHRS, CDR2 YFSETQ. V trimming: 4 bases; J trimming: 6 bases; junction bases outside the gene matches: 9. The CDR3 is 16 residues long. This CDR3 reads CASSPISSGSAGELFF. The CDR3 nucleotides read TGCGCCAGCAGCCCTATTTCTAGCGGGAGCGCCGGGGAGCTGTTTTTT.

As for this clonotype: One base away lies a much larger clone, so this may be a sequencing read error. V usage is TRBV12-3 or TRBV12-4 and J usage is TRBJ2-7, with D perhaps matching TRBD1 or TRBD2 (5 bases each). CDR3 length: 12 residues. CDR3 bases: TGTGTCAGCCGGGACGTCTCCTACGAGCAGTACTTC. Protein product: CVSRDVSYEQYF.

In this sample, this clonotype turned up many times. This sequence joins TRBV30 and TRBJ1-3, with 7 bases aligning to TRBD1. Germline loops: CDR1 GTSNPN, CDR2 SVGIG (reference sequence). The CDR3 is 12 amino acids. The CDR3 DNA reads TGTGCTCGGACAGGTTCGGGAAACACCATATATTTT. Translated, it gives CARTGSGNTIYF.

The chain recombines TRBV10-3 with TRBJ2-3; no reliable D call. The CDR3 runs 14 residues. Germline V gene data show CDR1 as ENHRY and CDR2 as SYGVKD. V dropped 6 bases and J dropped 2 bases, with 12 bases sitting between them. The chain's CDR3 is CAIRPLTVTDTQYF. Written as DNA, the CDR3 is TGTGCCATCAGGCCCCTAACAGTCACAGATACGCAGTATTTT.

The table lists this clonotype with a few counts. V usage is TRBV4-1 and J usage is TRBJ1-1, with 9 bases that match TRBD1. The germline CDR1 and CDR2 sequences are MGHRA and YSYEKL. This CDR3 region has 17 residues. V dropped 4 bases and J dropped 6; count of bases not matched to a gene: 15. The CDR3 here is CASSPSQGQGGWPEAFF. CDR3 in DNA: TGCGCCAGCAGCCCCAGCCAGGGACAGGGAGGATGGCCTGAAGCTTTCTTT.

This clonotype was recorded a few times. This chain links TRBV19 with TRBJ1-2, with TRBD1 matching 10 bases. V trimming: 6 bases; J trimming: 7 bases; junction bases outside the gene matches: 11. CDR1 is LNHDA and CDR2 is SQIVND in the germline V gene (reference sequence). CDR3 length: 15 amino acids. The CDR3 DNA follows: TGTGCCAGTAGGCGCGGGACAGGGGATTATTTTGGCTACACCTTC. Translation gives CASRRGTGDYFGYTF.

This clonotype was counted only a few times. Just one base apart from a much larger clone, this may be a read error. The V call is TRBV2, the J call TRBJ1-4; 7 bases line up with TRBD1. Germline CDR1 is SNHLY and CDR2 is FYNNEI. The CDR3 sequence is 13 residues long. The CDR3 nucleotides read TGTGCCAGCAGGGGCGACGGACAGGAAAAACTGGTTTTT. Amino acid sequence: CASRGDGQEKLVF.

This clonotype has at least ten counts. The CDR3 here is CASSYPANLPLSSYNEQFF. The CDR3, as DNA: TGTGCCAGCAGTTACCCCGCGAACCTACCTCTGAGCTCCTACAATGAGCAGTTCTTC. The genes are TRBV6-5 and TRBJ2-1; D call uncertain. The CDR3 spans 19 residues. The germline V gene encodes CDR1 MNHEY and CDR2 SVGAGI. Trimming removed 2 bases from V and 0 bases from J, with 20 bases in between.

The chain links TRBV7-6 to TRBJ2-7, with 11 bases fitting TRBD1. The CDR3 totals 18 residues. The trim removed 6 bases at V and 6 bases at J, leaving 19 bases unmatched. The germline V gene encodes CDR1 SGHVS and CDR2 FNYEAQ. The CDR3 nucleotides are TGTGCCAGCAGTGATTCACCGGGACAGGGGGTTGCGTGGGGCGAGCAGTACTTC. This encodes CASSDSPGQGVAWGEQYF.

Regarding this clonotype: At one boundary the junction diverges from the germline segment, which might be a read error. This chain uses TRBV7-2 with TRBJ2-3, with D possibly called TRBD1 or TRBD2 (5 bases each). The CDR3 runs to 14 residues. Per the germline V gene, CDR1 is SGHTA and CDR2 is FQGNSA. The CDR3 loop reads CASGLGTRGDTQYF. CDR3 nucleotides: TGTGCCAGCGGCTTAGGGACCCGCGGAGATACGCAGTATTTT.

This clonotype was observed many times. The V and J genes are TRBV20-1 and TRBJ2-3; 7 bases match TRBD2. V was clipped by 6 bases and J by 2 bases; unmatched bases: 11. The CDR3 has 15 amino acids. CDR1 and CDR2 from the germline V gene are DFQATT and SNEGSKA (reference sequence). The CDR3 loop is CSAPGASGYTDTQYF. For the CDR3, the DNA is TGCAGTGCCCCTGGGGCTAGCGGATACACAGATACGCAGTATTTT.

This clonotype was seen repeatedly, ten times or more. The chain is built from TRBV11-2 and TRBJ2-7; possibly TRBD2 for D (5 bases). CDR1 SGHAT and CDR2 FQNNGV come from the germline V gene. Trimming shortened V by 3 bases and J by 4 bases, and 10 bases separated the two germline ends. This CDR3 has 13 residues. The CDR3 DNA reads as TGTGCCAGCAGCTTTGCTAGCCCGTACGAGCAGTACTTC. Translation gives CASSFASPYEQYF.

This clonotype was detected many times. The V call is TRBV7-9, the J call TRBJ1-1, with a possible D match to TRBD1 (5 bases). Trimming pared 1 base from V and 4 bases from J, leaving 10 bases between. Per germline, CDR1 SEHNR and CDR2 FQNEAQ (reference sequence). This CDR3 is built from 14 residues. CDR3 in DNA: TGTGCCAGCAGCTTAGTAGGGGATGGCACTGAAGCTTTCTTT. It encodes CASSLVGDGTEAFF.

This clonotype showed up many times. The chain employs TRBV5-1 and TRBJ2-3; 8 bases line up with TRBD1. CDR3 length: 15 residues. V was clipped by 4 bases and J by 4 bases; unmatched bases: 8. CDR1 and CDR2 from the germline V gene are SGHRS and YFSETQ. CDR3 in amino acids: CASSPGQGFSDTQYF. CDR3 nucleotide sequence: TGCGCCAGCAGCCCCGGACAGGGTTTTTCAGATACGCAGTATTTT.

CDR3 amino acids: CSARGTGSYEQYF. As DNA, the CDR3 is TGCAGTGCTAGGGGGACAGGCTCCTACGAGCAGTACTTC. The J gene is TRBJ2-7, the V gene TRBV20-1; 8 positions match TRBD1. The V and J ends lost 3 bases and 0 bases, in that order; junction bases with no gene match: 1. The CDR3 is made up of 13 amino acids. In germline, CDR1 is DFQATT, CDR2 SNEGSKA (reference sequence).